These 23 T cell receptor beta chains share one sample of origin, sequenced in a study of shared T cell receptors in the human thymus. Measured with immunoSEQ multiplex PCR; TCRdb has only the in-frame clones, and not every one. Altogether 630,000 or so clones are present, 70% to 90% being singletons, with the ten largest covering 0.0094%. The sample was also linked to a second study, of human thymus T cells.

Sequencing used thymocytes. The receptors originated from a boy under two years old with a congenital heart defect.

The chain combines TRBV27 with TRBJ1-2; possible D gene TRBD1, 6 bases. Germline lookup yields CDR1 MNHEY and CDR2 SMNVEV (reference sequence). Trimming took off 6 bases at V and 5 bases at J, with 13 bases between the two ends. The CDR3 is 13 amino acids. CDR3 bases: TGTGCCAGCAGCGCAGGGGTACGATATGGCTACACCTTC. This gives the protein CASSAGVRYGYTF.

J is TRBJ1-2 and V is TRBV6-5, with 8 bases identical to TRBD1. Trimming at V came to 2 bases and at J to 4 bases, leaving 3 bases not matched to a gene. Germline-derived CDR1 and CDR2 are MNHEY and SVGAGI. CDR3 length equals 14 residues. This chain's CDR3 is CASSYQGASYGYTF. In DNA form, the CDR3 reads TGTGCCAGCAGTTACCAGGGGGCGAGCTATGGCTACACCTTC.

CDR3 sequence reads: CASSLVGGTYEQYF. Written as DNA, the CDR3 is TGTGCCAGCAGCTTAGTGGGCGGGACCTACGAGCAGTACTTC. V is TRBV11-2 and J is TRBJ2-7, with a tentative D call TRBD2 (6 bases). From germline, CDR1 is SGHAT and CDR2 FQNNGV. This CDR3 has 14 residues. Trimming pared 1 base from V and 2 bases from J, leaving 9 bases between.

The chain links TRBV7-9 to TRBJ2-5, with 7 bases fitting TRBD2. The trim removed 2 bases at V and 7 bases at J, leaving 7 bases unmatched. The V gene's germline CDR1 is SEHNR and CDR2 FQNEAQ (reference sequence). The CDR3 length is 14 residues. In nucleotides, the CDR3 is TGTGCCAGCAGCTTACGAGGGCCGGGGGGGACCCAGTACTTC. Translation: CASSLRGPGGTQYF.

The rearrangement uses TRBV7-8 and TRBJ1-3, with D perhaps matching TRBD1 (6 bases). The CDR3 consists of 20 residues. Germline V gene data show CDR1 as SGHVS and CDR2 as FQNEAQ. V was shortened by 5 bases and J by 3 bases, with 29 bases between the two germline ends. CDR3 protein: CASSNGHRVTSHYLGNTIYF. DNA for the CDR3: TGTGCCAGCAGCAATGGGCACAGGGTGACTTCACACTACCTTGGAAACACCATATATTTT.

The V call is TRBV5-6, the J call TRBJ1-5; 8 nucleotides align to TRBD1. This CDR3 spans 16 amino acids. Germline CDR1 SGHDT, CDR2 YYEEEE. Trimming removed 1 base from V and 5 bases from J; junction bases left unmatched: 8. The CDR3 here is CASSLTVRGQHQPQHF. CDR3 DNA: TGTGCCAGCAGCTTGACGGTCAGGGGGCAACATCAGCCCCAGCATTTT.

The chain couples TRBV7-8 to TRBJ2-5, with TRBD2 matching 12 bases. CDR3 length equals 18 residues. V was clipped by 1 base and J by 2 bases; unmatched bases: 8. CDR1 is SGHVS, CDR2 FQNEAQ, per germline. Written as DNA, the CDR3 is TGTGCCAGCAGCTTAGGGACTAGCGGGGAGATAAGACAAGAGACCCAGTACTTC. Its protein product is CASSLGTSGEIRQETQYF.

This sequence joins TRBV2 and TRBJ2-1; 9 bases map to TRBD2. This CDR3 region has 17 residues. The V gene end was trimmed by 8 bases and the J gene end by 4 bases; junction bases not matched to a gene: 15. The V gene's germline CDR1 is SNHLY and CDR2 FYNNEI. This chain's CDR3 is CASLSWLREGSYNEQFF. CDR3 coding DNA: TGTGCCAGCCTATCTTGGTTGCGGGAGGGATCTTACAATGAGCAGTTCTTC.

This clone was detected only once. The chain carries TRBV5-5 and TRBJ2-2, with 7 positions matching TRBD1. This CDR3 is built from 16 residues. J gave up 2 bases and V 5 bases, and 9 bases lay outside the gene matches. Looked up from germline, CDR1 is SGHKS and CDR2 is YYEKEE (reference sequence). The CDR3 region is CASRPLGQKNTGELFF. CDR3 nucleotide sequence: TGTGCCAGCAGGCCCCTGGGACAGAAAAACACCGGGGAGCTGTTTTTT. The full variable domain, in which reference TRBV5-5 and TRBJ2-2 provide the parts outside the CDR3, is DAGVTQSPTHLIKTRGQQVTLRCSPISGHKSVSWYQQVLGQGPQFIFQYYEKEERGRGNFPDRFSARQFPNYSSELNVNALLLGDSALYLCASRPLGQKNTGELFFGEGSRLTVL.

The genes are TRBV2 and TRBJ2-3; 11 nucleotides line up with TRBD2. Germline lookup yields CDR1 SNHLY and CDR2 FYNNEI. This CDR3 comprises 17 residues. After removal of 9 bases from V and 3 bases from J, the junction contained 14 bases not matched to a gene. The CDR3 coding sequence is TGTGCCAGAGGCTTTGAGGCTCTAGCGGGGGGAACAGATACGCAGTATTTT. Protein: CARGFEALAGGTDTQYF.

The DNA of the CDR3 is TGTGCCAGCAGCTTAGTTTATGAGTCACTAGGTGGGGAGCCCCAGCATTTT. Protein: CASSLVYESLGGEPQHF. The rearrangement links TRBV7-2 to TRBJ1-5; D gene uncertain. Trimming left V 1 base short and J 8 bases short, with 21 bases between. Per germline, CDR1 SGHTA and CDR2 FQGNSA. There are 17 residues in the CDR3.

This chain connects TRBV2 to TRBJ1-3; D not certain. The V and J ends lost 7 bases and 3 bases respectively, with 19 bases between them. Per the germline V gene, CDR1 is SNHLY and CDR2 is FYNNEI. The CDR3 length is 16 residues. The CDR3 reads CASNKEGMVRGNTIYF. CDR3 bases: TGTGCCAGCAATAAAGAGGGTATGGTGCGTGGAAACACCATATATTTT.

The V gene is TRBV4-1, the J gene TRBJ1-2; D may be TRBD1 (6 bases). The CDR3 consists of 13 residues. V was cut by 2 bases and J by 8 bases, with 12 bases left in between. Germline loops: CDR1 MGHRA, CDR2 YSYEKL. CDR3 sequence: CASSQSDGGGYTF. The CDR3 DNA reads TGCGCCAGCAGCCAATCCGATGGGGGCGGCTACACCTTC.

The chain uses TRBV11-2 and TRBJ2-3; TRBD2 agrees at 9 bases. The CDR3 is made up of 16 amino acids. The V gene end was trimmed by 3 bases and the J gene end by 3 bases; junction bases not matched to a gene: 7. Germline V gives CDR1 SGHAT, CDR2 FQNNGV. The CDR3: CASSFFGTSRTDTQYF. CDR3 DNA sequence: TGTGCCAGCAGCTTCTTTGGGACTAGCAGGACAGATACGCAGTATTTT.

This clone was detected once. This chain links TRBV2 with TRBJ2-5; the D gene is possibly TRBD2 (7 bases). CDR3 length: 17 residues. V shed 0 bases and J shed 5 bases, with 19 bases lying between them. Germline-derived CDR1 and CDR2 are SNHLY and FYNNEI. CDR3 residues: CASSEAQVGGPSETQYF. CDR3 coding DNA: TGTGCCAGCAGTGAAGCGCAGGTGGGGGGGCCTTCTGAGACCCAGTACTTC.

The chain has TRBV5-1 and TRBJ1-2; TRBD1 aligns across 8 bases. Trimming took 2 bases from V and 1 from J; bases not matched to a gene: 4. Germline V gives CDR1 SGHRS, CDR2 YFSETQ. The CDR3 extends over 15 amino acids. The CDR3 coding sequence is TGCGCCAGCAGCTTCGCGACAGGGGATAACTATGGCTACACCTTC. Residues: CASSFATGDNYGYTF.

CDR3 protein: CASSPPWASGRLGEQYF. DNA for the CDR3: TGTGCCAGCAGCCCCCCCTGGGCTAGCGGGAGGTTAGGCGAGCAGTACTTC. The chain recombines TRBV11-2 with TRBJ2-7, with 11 bases matching TRBD2. Germline CDR1 SGHAT, CDR2 FQNNGV. This CDR3 has 17 amino acids. V shed 5 bases, J shed 6 bases, and the junction held 15 bases outside the gene matches.

The CDR3 loop is CASSVTYEQYF. The CDR3 DNA is TGTGCCAGCAGTGTAACCTACGAGCAGTACTTC. The chain couples TRBV6-6 to TRBJ2-7, with D uncertain. The CDR3 has 11 residues. V was trimmed by 5 bases and J by 2 bases, leaving 4 bases between them. In germline, CDR1 is MNHNY, CDR2 SVGAGI (reference sequence).

The chain joins TRBV11-2 to TRBJ1-4; the match to TRBD1 covers 8 bases. The CDR3 consists of 16 residues. Germline CDR1 SGHAT, CDR2 FQNNGV. V shed 1 base, J shed 5 bases, and the junction held 6 bases outside the gene matches. CDR3 loop: CASSLAAGDRNEKLFF. The DNA of the CDR3 is TGTGCCAGCAGCTTAGCTGCGGGGGACAGGAATGAAAAACTGTTTTTT.

CDR3 region: CASSPGTTYEQYF. For the CDR3, the DNA is TGCGCCAGCTCTCCGGGGACTACCTACGAGCAGTACTTC. This sequence joins TRBV5-1 and TRBJ2-7, with 7 nucleotides matching TRBD2. Trimming took 7 bases from V and 2 from J; bases not matched to a gene: 6. The germline gives CDR1 SGHRS, CDR2 YFSETQ. The CDR3 totals 13 residues.

In this sample, this clone turned up once. CDR3 nucleotides: TGCAGTGCTAGGTGGTTGGTCAGGGAGTTCTTC. Its protein is CSARWLVREFF. The V and J genes are TRBV20-1 and TRBJ2-1; maybe TRBD1 (5 bases). With 3 bases removed from V and 14 bases from J, the gap between germline ends came to 14 bases. The CDR3 contains 11 residues. The germline V gene encodes CDR1 DFQATT and CDR2 SNEGSKA (reference sequence).

The chain employs TRBV4-3 and TRBJ1-2; D remains ambiguous. Trimming removed 1 base from V and 2 bases from J, with 8 bases in between. There are 14 residues in the CDR3. Germline lookup yields CDR1 LGHNA and CDR2 YSLEER. The CDR3: CASSQARRNYGYTF. In nucleotides, the CDR3 is TGCGCCAGCAGCCAAGCCAGGCGCAACTATGGCTACACCTTC.

This clone has only one observation. Different DNA sequences within this sample yield the same CDR3. The chain is built from TRBV20-1 and TRBJ2-3; D not certain. CDR1 DFQATT and CDR2 SNEGSKA come from the germline V gene (reference sequence). This CDR3 comprises 9 residues. CDR3 residues: CSLTDTQYF. The CDR3 bases are TGCAGCCTAACAGATACGCAGTATTTT.